This TCR beta chain derives from a study of blood T cell repertoires in COVID-19. Germline assignment: CDR1 WSHSY and CDR2 SAAADI. CDR3 length: 12 amino acids. The V gene lost 10 bases and the J gene lost 1 base, with 7 bases spanning the gap. Authors' processing steps: Researchers report that nucleated cell counts were estimated from reference gene primer amplification. The table came from immunoSEQ multiplex PCR; TCRdb's copy has only in-frame clones and leaves some out. That table supplies the V and J calls and clone size; D and trimming were determined from the DNA. The table has hundreds of thousands of clones, about 83% seen once. The study drew participants aged about 18 to 89 years from some 23 US areas. Recovered Cohort 3 donors showed two negative PCRs, clearance, or symptom resolution.

The clonotype comes from a woman between 40 and 55 years old who had recovered from COVID-19. This chain connects TRBV10-2 to TRBJ2-2; unclear D gene. The source material was PBMCs or T cells enriched from blood (not recorded which). The CDR3 loop is CAISGNTGELFF. The CDR3 DNA is TGCGCCATCTCGGGGAACACCGGGGAGCTGTTTTTT.